These T cell receptor beta chains were read from a single sample in a study of beta chain features in type 1 diabetes. Sequenced by immunoSEQ multiplex PCR; TCRdb stores in-frame clones only, minus some. The profile covers 150,000 to 200,000 clones, with 9% appearing a single time and around 0.7% taken by the ten largest. The source material was central memory CD4+ T cells from blood. The receptor source for this set is a woman in her thirties with type 1 diabetes. The CDR3 runs from the conserved cysteine through the conserved F or W. A D gene is named only where the DNA matches it firmly. Size is omitted from some rows. Given values are once, few, many or a class for expanded clones.

TRBV5-1	TRBD2	TRBJ2-7	.	TGCGCCAGCAGCCAACGACTAGCGGGAGGCCACGAGCAGTACTTC	CASSQRLAGGHEQYF
TRBV6-5	TRBD1	TRBJ1-2	few	TGTGCCAGCAGTATGGACAGGGGCTATGGCTACACCTTC	CASSMDRGYGYTF
TRBV5-1	TRBD1	TRBJ2-3	few	TGCGCCAGCAGCAAAATGGGACAGGCGGTATCGGATACGCAGTATTTT	CASSKMGQAVSDTQYF
TRBV28	.	TRBJ1-1	.	TGTGCCAGCAGTTTGCGGTTCACTGAAGCTTTCTTT	CASSLRFTEAFF
TRBV29-1	TRBD1	TRBJ1-1	few	TGCAGCGTGACCCGGGACAGGGGTACTGAAGCTTTCTTT	CSVTRDRGTEAFF
TRBV4-2	TRBD1	TRBJ1-2	.	TGTGCCAGCAGTCTCGATCGGACAGGGGGAAATGGCTACACCTTC	CASSLDRTGGNGYTF
TRBV27	.	TRBJ1-5	.	TGTGCCAGCAGTCGCGGAGGGGGGGTGATACAGCCCCAGCATTTT	CASSRGGGVIQPQHF
TRBV9	TRBD2	TRBJ2-2	.	TGTGCCAGCAGCCCCCCCTGGGGGAGCGGGAGGTGGCTGTTTTTT	CASSPPWGSGRWLFF
TRBV6-6	TRBD1	TRBJ2-7	.	TGTGCCAGCAGTTCGCGACAGGGGACCTACGAGCAGTACTTC	CASSSRQGTYEQYF
TRBV5-1	TRBD1	TRBJ1-5	.	TGCGCCAGCAGCGTATCAACAGGGGGCAATCAGCCCCAGCATTTT	CASSVSTGGNQPQHF
TRBV5-4	.	TRBJ2-7	few	TGTGCCAGCAGCTTGGGGCAGTCCTACGAGCAGTACTTC	CASSLGQSYEQYF
TRBV7-9	.	TRBJ1-5	few	TGTGCCAGCAGCTTAGAGCGGGATCAGCCCCAGCATTTT	CASSLERDQPQHF
TRBV5-1	TRBD1	TRBJ1-1	.	TGCGCCAGCAGCGCCTTCACAGGGGACGGCACTGAAGCTTTCTTT	CASSAFTGDGTEAFF
TRBV14	TRBD1	TRBJ2-5	.	TGTGCCAGCAGCCAAGAAAACAGGGGTGTTTTGGAGACCCAGTACTTC	CASSQENRGVLETQYF
TRBV29-1	TRBD1	TRBJ1-2	few	TGCAGCGTCACAAGACAGGGGGCGCGCGGCTACACCTTC	CSVTRQGARGYTF
TRBV30	.	TRBJ1-2	few	TGTGCCTGGAGGGAAGTGGACAGCCCCTCCCGCTATGGCTACACCTTC	CAWREVDSPSRYGYTF
TRBV7-9	TRBD1	TRBJ2-7	many	TGTGCCAGCAGCTATGGACAGGGACGCGAGCAGTACTTC	CASSYGQGREQYF
TRBV2	TRBD2	TRBJ2-7	few	TGTGCCAGCAGTGAACTTCGCGGTGGGGAGGGAGAGCAGTACTTC	CASSELRGGEGEQYF
TRBV7-6	TRBD2	TRBJ2-5	few	TGTGCCAGCAGCTTAGCTGCGGGGGGAGAGACCCAGTACTTC	CASSLAAGGETQYF
TRBV7-8	.	TRBJ2-7	.	TGTGCCAGCAGCTTAGTCCGGGGACAAAGCTCCTACGAGCAGTACTTC	CASSLVRGQSSYEQYF
TRBV18	TRBD1	TRBJ1-2	.	TGTGCCAGCTCACCAGCAACAGGGGTTAGTGGTGGTGGCTACACCTTC	CASSPATGVSGGGYTF
TRBV19	TRBD2	TRBJ2-7	few	TGTGCCAGTAGTGGCGGGGGAGTTTCGTACGAGCAGTACTTC	CASSGGGVSYEQYF
TRBV11-2	TRBD1	TRBJ2-1	.	TGTGCCAGCAGCCCGCGGACAGGGGCGAGCGGTGAGCAGTTCTTC	CASSPRTGASGEQFF
TRBV5-1	.	TRBJ2-5	few	TGCGCCAGCAGTCAGGGGAGAGAGACCCAGTACTTC	CASSQGRETQYF
TRBV11-2	TRBD2	TRBJ2-1	.	TGTGCCAGCAGCTCCGGGTGGGGTAGCGGGAGCAGGTATGAGCAGTTCTTC	CASSSGWGSGSRYEQFF
TRBV18	.	TRBJ2-7	once	TGTGCCAGCTCACCACGAACAGGTCTCTCCTACGAGCAGTACTTC	CASSPRTGLSYEQYF
TRBV10-3	.	TRBJ1-5	few	TGTGCCATCAGTGATCGGGGGGGAAGTCAGCCCCAGCATTTT	CAISDRGGSQPQHF